These 5 T cell receptor beta chains originate from one sample sequenced in a study of T cell repertoires in ileal Crohn's disease. This table comes from immunoSEQ multiplex PCR, and its TCRdb copy is limited to in-frame clones, with some not included. In the table there are 30,000 or so clones, around 80% of which are singletons. Specimen: ileal tissue. The receptors originated from an adult with Crohn's disease.

The genes are TRBV5-1 and TRBJ2-7, with 7 nucleotides matching TRBD2. Trimming took 0 bases from V and 2 from J; bases not matched to a gene: 2. Germline CDR1 is SGHRS and CDR2 is YFSETQ. The CDR3 has 14 amino acids. CDR3 in amino acids: CASSLVAGAYEQYF. As DNA, the CDR3 is TGCGCCAGCAGCTTGGTTGCGGGGGCCTACGAGCAGTACTTC.

V is TRBV4-2 and J is TRBJ1-2; D gene uncertain. CDR1 is LGHNA and CDR2 is YNFKEQ in the germline V gene. The V gene lost 0 bases and the J gene lost 2 bases, with 10 bases spanning the gap. The length of the CDR3 is 15 residues. The CDR3 spells CASSQDLILNYGYTF. The CDR3 DNA reads TGTGCCAGCAGCCAAGATCTTATATTGAACTATGGCTACACCTTC.

This chain links TRBV5-5 with TRBJ1-1; unclear D gene. Germline V gene lookup returns CDR1 SGHKS and CDR2 YYEKEE (reference sequence). The CDR3 has 11 residues. V lost 0 bases to trimming and J lost 8 bases, with 5 bases between them. Here the CDR3 DNA reads TGTGCCAGCAGCTTGGTGGCAGAAGCTTTCTTT. Translating it yields CASSLVAEAFF. Full variable domain (missing parts from reference TRBV5-5 and TRBJ1-1): DAGVTQSPTHLIKTRGQQVTLRCSPISGHKSVSWYQQVLGQGPQFIFQYYEKEERGRGNFPDRFSARQFPNYSSELNVNALLLGDSALYLCASSLVAEAFFGQGTRLTVV.

V is TRBV11-2 and J is TRBJ2-5; a weak D match, TRBD2 (6 bases). The CDR3 is made up of 14 amino acids. CDR1 and CDR2 (germline): SGHAT, FQNNGV. The V and J ends lost 1 base and 4 bases respectively, with 10 bases between them. The CDR3 here is CASSLGGSGETQYF. The CDR3 DNA reads TGTGCCAGCAGCTTAGGGGGTAGCGGAGAGACCCAGTACTTC.

The chain recombines TRBV5-6 with TRBJ2-7; 8 positions match TRBD2. The CDR3 length is 15 residues. J gave up 5 bases and V 1 base, and 8 bases lay outside the gene matches. CDR1 is SGHDT, CDR2 YYEEEE, per germline. This CDR3 is CASSLYGGAYHEQYF. The CDR3 DNA is TGTGCCAGCAGCTTGTACGGGGGGGCCTACCACGAGCAGTACTTC.